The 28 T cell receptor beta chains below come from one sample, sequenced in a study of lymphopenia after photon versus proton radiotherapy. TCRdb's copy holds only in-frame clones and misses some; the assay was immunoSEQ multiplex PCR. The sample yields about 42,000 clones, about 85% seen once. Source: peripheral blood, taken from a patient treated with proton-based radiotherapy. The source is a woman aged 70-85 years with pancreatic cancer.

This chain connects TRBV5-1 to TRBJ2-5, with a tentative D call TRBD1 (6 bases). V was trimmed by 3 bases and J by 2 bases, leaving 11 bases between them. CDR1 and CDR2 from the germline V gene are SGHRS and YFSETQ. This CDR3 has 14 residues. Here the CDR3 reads CASSSTGFQETQYF. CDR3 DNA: TGCGCCAGCAGCTCTACAGGGTTTCAAGAGACCCAGTACTTC. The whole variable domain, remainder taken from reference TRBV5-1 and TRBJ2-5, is KAGVTQTPRYLIKTRGQQVTLSCSPISGHRSVSWYQQTPGQGLQFLFEYFSETQRNKGNFPGRFSGRQFSNSRSEMNVSTLELGDSALYLCASSSTGFQETQYFGPGTRLLVL.

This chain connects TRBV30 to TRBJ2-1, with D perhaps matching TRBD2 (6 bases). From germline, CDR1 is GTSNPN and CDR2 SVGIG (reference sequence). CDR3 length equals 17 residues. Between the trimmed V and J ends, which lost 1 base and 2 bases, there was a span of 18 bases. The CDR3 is CAWSDLGRAGTYNEQFF. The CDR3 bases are TGTGCCTGGAGTGACCTCGGTAGAGCGGGCACCTACAATGAGCAGTTCTTC.

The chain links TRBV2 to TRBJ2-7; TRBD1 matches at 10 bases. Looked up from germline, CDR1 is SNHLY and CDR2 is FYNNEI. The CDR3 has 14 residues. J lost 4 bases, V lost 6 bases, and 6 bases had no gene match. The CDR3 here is CASRETGGGYEQYF. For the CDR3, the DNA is TGTGCCAGCAGGGAGACAGGGGGCGGGTACGAGCAGTACTTC.

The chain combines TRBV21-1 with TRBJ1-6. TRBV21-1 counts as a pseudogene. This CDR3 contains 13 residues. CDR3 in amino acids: CASSKGSDSPLHF. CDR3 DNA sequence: TGTGCCAGCAGCAAGGGTTCCGATTCACCCCTCCACTTT.

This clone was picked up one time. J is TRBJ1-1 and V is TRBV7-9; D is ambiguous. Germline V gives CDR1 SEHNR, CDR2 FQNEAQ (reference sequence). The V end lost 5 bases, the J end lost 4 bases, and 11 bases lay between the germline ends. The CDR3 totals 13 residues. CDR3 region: CASSPGRSTEAFF. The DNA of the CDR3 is TGTGCCAGCAGCCCCGGGAGGTCCACTGAAGCTTTCTTT.

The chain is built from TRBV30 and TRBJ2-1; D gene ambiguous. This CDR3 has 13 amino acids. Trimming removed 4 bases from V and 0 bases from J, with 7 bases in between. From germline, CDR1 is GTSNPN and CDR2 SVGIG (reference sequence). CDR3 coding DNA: TGTGCCTGGACTAAAAGCTCCTACAATGAGCAGTTCTTC. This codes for CAWTKSSYNEQFF.

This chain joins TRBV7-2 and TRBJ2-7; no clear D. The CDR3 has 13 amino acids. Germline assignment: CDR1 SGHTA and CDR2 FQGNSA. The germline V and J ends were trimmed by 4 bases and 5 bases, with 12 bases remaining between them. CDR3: CASSSQNLHEQYF. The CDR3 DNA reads TGTGCCAGCAGCTCGCAGAATCTGCACGAGCAGTACTTC.

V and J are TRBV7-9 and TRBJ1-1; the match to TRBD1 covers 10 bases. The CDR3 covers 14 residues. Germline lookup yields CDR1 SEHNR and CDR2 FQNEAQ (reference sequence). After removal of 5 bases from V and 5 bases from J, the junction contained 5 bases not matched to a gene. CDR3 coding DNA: TGTGCCAGCAGCCCTGGACAGGGGGAGACTGAAGCTTTCTTT. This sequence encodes CASSPGQGETEAFF.

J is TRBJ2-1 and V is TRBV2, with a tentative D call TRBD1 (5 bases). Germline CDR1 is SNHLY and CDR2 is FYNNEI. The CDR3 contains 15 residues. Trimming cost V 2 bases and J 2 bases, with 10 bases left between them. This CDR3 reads CASSELQGTYNEQFF. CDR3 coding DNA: TGTGCCAGCAGTGAATTGCAGGGTACCTACAATGAGCAGTTCTTC.

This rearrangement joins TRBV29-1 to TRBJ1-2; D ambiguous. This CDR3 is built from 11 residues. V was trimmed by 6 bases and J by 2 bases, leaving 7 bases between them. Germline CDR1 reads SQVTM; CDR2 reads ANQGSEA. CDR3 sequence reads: CSVAENYGYTF. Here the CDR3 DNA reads TGCAGCGTGGCCGAGAACTATGGCTACACCTTC.

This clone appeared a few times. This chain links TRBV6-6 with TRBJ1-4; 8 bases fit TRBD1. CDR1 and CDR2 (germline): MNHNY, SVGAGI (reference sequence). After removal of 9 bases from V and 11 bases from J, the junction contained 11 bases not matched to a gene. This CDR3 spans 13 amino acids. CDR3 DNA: TGTGCCAGTTATGGACAGGGATCGTTGAAACTGTTTTTT. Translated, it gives CASYGQGSLKLFF.

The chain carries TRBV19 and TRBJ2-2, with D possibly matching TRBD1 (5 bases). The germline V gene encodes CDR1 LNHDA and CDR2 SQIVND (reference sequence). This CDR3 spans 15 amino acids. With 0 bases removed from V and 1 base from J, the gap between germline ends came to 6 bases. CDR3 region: CASSIETVNTGELFF. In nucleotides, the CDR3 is TGTGCCAGTAGTATAGAGACAGTGAACACCGGGGAGCTGTTTTTT.

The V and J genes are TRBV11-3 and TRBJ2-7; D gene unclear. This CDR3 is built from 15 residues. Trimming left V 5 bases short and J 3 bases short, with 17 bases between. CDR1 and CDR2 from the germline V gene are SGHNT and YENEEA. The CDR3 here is CASSAHGESGYEQYF. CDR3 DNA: TGTGCCAGCAGCGCCCATGGGGAATCGGGCTACGAGCAGTACTTC.

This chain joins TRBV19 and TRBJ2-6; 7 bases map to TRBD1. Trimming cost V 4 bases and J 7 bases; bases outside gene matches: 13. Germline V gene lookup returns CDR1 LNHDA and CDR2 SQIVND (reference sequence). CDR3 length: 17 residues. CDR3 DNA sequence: TGTGCCAGTAGTACCGTCAGACAGGGCGTGGGAGCCAACGTCCTGACTTTC. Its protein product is CASSTVRQGVGANVLTF.

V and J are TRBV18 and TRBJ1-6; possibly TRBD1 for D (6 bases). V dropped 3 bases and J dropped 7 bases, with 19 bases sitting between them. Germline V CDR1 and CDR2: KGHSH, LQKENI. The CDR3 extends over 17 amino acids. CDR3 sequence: CASSPPFFRTENSPLHF. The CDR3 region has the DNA TGTGCCAGCTCACCTCCCTTTTTTCGGACAGAAAATTCACCCCTCCACTTT.

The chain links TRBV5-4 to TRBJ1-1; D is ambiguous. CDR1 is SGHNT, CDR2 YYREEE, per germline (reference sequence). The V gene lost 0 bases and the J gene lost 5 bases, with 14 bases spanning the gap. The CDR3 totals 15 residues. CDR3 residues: CASSLALEVGTEAFF. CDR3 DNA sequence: TGTGCCAGCAGCTTGGCCCTCGAGGTGGGGACTGAAGCTTTCTTT. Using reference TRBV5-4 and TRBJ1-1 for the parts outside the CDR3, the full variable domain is ETGVTQSPTHLIKTRGQQVTLRCSSQSGHNTVSWYQQALGQGPQFIFQYYREEENGRGNFPPRFSGLQFPNYSSELNVNALELDDSALYLCASSLALEVGTEAFFGQGTRLTVV.

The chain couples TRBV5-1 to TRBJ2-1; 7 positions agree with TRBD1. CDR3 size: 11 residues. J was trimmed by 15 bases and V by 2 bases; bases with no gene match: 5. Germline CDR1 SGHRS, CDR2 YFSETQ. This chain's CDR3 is CASSLGQETFF. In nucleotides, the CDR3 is TGCGCCAGCAGCTTAGGACAGGAGACGTTCTTC.

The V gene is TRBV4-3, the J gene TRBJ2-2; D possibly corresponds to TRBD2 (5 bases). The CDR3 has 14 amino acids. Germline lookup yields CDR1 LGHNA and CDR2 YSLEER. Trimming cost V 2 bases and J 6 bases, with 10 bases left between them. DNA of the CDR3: TGCGCCAGCAGCCAACCGGCCGGGGCCGGGGAGCTGTTTTTT. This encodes CASSQPAGAGELFF.

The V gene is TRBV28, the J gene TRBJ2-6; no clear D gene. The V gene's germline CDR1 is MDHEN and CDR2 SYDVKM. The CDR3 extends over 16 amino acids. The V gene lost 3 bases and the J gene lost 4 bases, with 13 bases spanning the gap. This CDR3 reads CASSFRLSVGANVLTF. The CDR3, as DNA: TGTGCCAGCAGTTTTCGTCTTAGTGTGGGGGCCAACGTCCTGACTTTC.

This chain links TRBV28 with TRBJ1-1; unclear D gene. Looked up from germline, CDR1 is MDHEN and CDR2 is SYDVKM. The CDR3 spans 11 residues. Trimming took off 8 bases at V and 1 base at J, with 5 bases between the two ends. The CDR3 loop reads CASGTNTEAFF. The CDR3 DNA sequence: TGTGCCAGCGGAACGAACACTGAAGCTTTCTTT.

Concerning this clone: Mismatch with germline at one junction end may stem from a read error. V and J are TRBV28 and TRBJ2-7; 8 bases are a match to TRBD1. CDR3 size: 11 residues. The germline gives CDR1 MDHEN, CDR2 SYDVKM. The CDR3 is CASSSDRGRSF. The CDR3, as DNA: TGTGCCAGCAGTTCCGACAGGGGAAGATCCTTC.

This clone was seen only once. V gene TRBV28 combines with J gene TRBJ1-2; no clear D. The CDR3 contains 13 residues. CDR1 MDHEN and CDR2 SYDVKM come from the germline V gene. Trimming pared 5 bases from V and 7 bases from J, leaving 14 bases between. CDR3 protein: CASSRVASGGYTF. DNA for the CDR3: TGTGCCAGCAGTCGGGTCGCTTCGGGTGGCTACACCTTC.

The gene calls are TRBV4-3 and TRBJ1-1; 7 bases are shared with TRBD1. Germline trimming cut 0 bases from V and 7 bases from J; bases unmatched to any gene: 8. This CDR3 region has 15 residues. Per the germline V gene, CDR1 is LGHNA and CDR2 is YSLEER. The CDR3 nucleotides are TGCGCCAGCAGCCAAGAAACAGGGGTATGGGGTGAAGCTTTCTTT. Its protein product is CASSQETGVWGEAFF.

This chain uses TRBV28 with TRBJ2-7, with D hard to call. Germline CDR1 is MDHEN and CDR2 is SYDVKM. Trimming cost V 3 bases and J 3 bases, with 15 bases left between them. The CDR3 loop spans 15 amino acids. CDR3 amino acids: CASSLIRTSYYEQYF. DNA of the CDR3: TGTGCCAGCAGTTTGATACGCACCTCTTACTACGAGCAGTACTTC.

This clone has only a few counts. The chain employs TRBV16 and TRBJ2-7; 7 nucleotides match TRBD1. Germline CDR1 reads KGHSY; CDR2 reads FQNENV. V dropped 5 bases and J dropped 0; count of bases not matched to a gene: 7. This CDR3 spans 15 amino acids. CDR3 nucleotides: TGTGCCAGCAGCAACTCGGGACAGTTCTCCTACGAGCAGTACTTC. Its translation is CASSNSGQFSYEQYF.

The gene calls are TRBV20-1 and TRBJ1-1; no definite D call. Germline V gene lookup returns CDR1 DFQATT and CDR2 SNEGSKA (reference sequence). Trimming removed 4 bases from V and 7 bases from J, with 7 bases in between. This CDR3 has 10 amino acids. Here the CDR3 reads CSATFNEAFF. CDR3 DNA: TGCAGTGCTACCTTTAATGAAGCTTTCTTT.

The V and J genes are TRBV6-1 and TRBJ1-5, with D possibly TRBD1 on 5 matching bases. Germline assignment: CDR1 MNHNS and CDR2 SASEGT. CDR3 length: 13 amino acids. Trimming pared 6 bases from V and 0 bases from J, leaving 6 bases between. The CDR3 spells CASRTVSNQPQHF. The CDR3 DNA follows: TGTGCCAGCAGGACAGTTAGCAATCAGCCCCAGCATTTT.

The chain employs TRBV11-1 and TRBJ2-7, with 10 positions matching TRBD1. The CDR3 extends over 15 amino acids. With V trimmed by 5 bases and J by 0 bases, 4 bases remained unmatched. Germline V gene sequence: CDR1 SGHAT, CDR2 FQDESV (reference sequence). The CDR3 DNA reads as TGTGCCAGCAGCGCTTGGGACAGGGGCTCCTACGAGCAGTACTTC. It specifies CASSAWDRGSYEQYF.